This is a list of T cell receptor beta chains from one sample in a study of blood T cell repertoires in COVID-19. Assay used: immunoSEQ multiplex PCR; TCRdb lists only in-frame clones, some missing. The sample lists hundreds of thousands of clones, approximately 91% occurring once. Sequencing used peripheral blood. Every receptor here comes from a human donor in a cohort sampled during active COVID-19. The CDR3 runs from the conserved cysteine through the conserved F or W. The D gene is left open where the match is weak. The size field is filled for only some rows; it gives once, few, many or a size class.

clone_size j_call d_call v_call cdr3_aa cdr3_nt
- TRBJ1-6 TRBD1 TRBV27 CASSAQGGQRNNSPLHF TGTGCCAGCAGTGCCCAAGGGGGCCAAAGAAATAATTCACCCCTCCACTTT
- TRBJ2-2 TRBD1 TRBV6-5 CASRGTGYTGELFF TGTGCCAGCCGGGGGACAGGTTACACCGGGGAGCTGTTTTTT
- TRBJ1-4 - TRBV25-1 CASSEYRREIEKLFF TGTGCCAGCAGTGAATATAGGCGGGAAATTGAAAAACTGTTTTTT
- TRBJ1-2 TRBD1 TRBV4-1 CASSQGRGGARGYTF TGCGCCAGCAGCCAAGGTCGAGGGGGCGCGAGGGGCTACACCTTC
- TRBJ2-7 - TRBV6-6 CASSYRMGPYEQYF TGTGCCAGCAGTTACCGGATGGGCCCCTACGAGCAGTACTTC
once TRBJ2-5 TRBD2 TRBV6-2/TRBV6-3 CASSLGPGGLETQYF TGTGCCAGCAGTTTGGGTCCGGGAGGGCTTGAGACCCAGTACTTC
once TRBJ2-7 TRBD1 TRBV19 CASSPPGQALRQYF TGTGCCAGTAGTCCCCCTGGACAGGCATTACGGCAGTACTTC
- TRBJ1-1 - TRBV25-1 CASRSPWTPNTEAFF TGTGCCAGCAGATCCCCTTGGACACCGAACACTGAAGCTTTCTTT
- TRBJ2-1 TRBD2 TRBV4-2 CASSPSGLAGASSSYNEQFF TGTGCCAGCAGCCCAAGCGGACTAGCGGGAGCCTCGAGCTCCTACAATGAGCAGTTCTTC
- TRBJ1-1 - TRBV2 CASSATANTEAFF TGTGCCAGCTCAGCGACAGCTAACACTGAAGCTTTCTTT
- TRBJ1-1 - TRBV12-3/TRBV12-4 CASSFGYSTEAFF TGTGCCAGCAGTTTCGGCTACAGCACTGAAGCTTTCTTT
- TRBJ1-2 TRBD1 TRBV6-2/TRBV6-3 CASSLGQGQFYGYTF TGTGCCAGCAGTCTCGGACAGGGGCAATTCTATGGCTACACCTTC
once TRBJ2-1 TRBD2 TRBV7-2 CASSPRTSEYNEQFF TGTGCCAGCAGCCCACGGACTAGCGAATACAATGAGCAGTTCTTC
- TRBJ1-6 TRBD1 TRBV5-6 CASSFSTGNSPLHF TGTGCCAGCAGCTTTTCGACAGGGAATTCACCCCTCCACTTT
- TRBJ2-7 TRBD1 TRBV19 CASSFGTGVREVYEQYF TGTGCCAGTAGTTTCGGGACAGGGGTCCGCGAGGTCTACGAGCAGTACTTC
- TRBJ2-7 TRBD2 TRBV4-1 CASSQGEVGRGPYEQYF TGCGCCAGCAGCCAAGGGGAGGTAGGGAGGGGCCCCTACGAGCAGTACTTC
once TRBJ2-4 TRBD2 TRBV4-3 CASSQDLPLAGYQNIQYF TGCGCCAGCAGCCAAGATCTACCCCTAGCGGGATACCAAAACATTCAGTACTTC
- TRBJ2-4 - TRBV11-2 CASSLVQVTGNIQYF TGTGCCAGCAGCTTAGTTCAGGTGACGGGGAACATTCAGTACTTC
- TRBJ1-2 - TRBV19 CASSLQGYDGYTF TGTGCCAGTAGTTTACAGGGTTATGACGGCTACACCTTC
few TRBJ2-7 TRBD1 TRBV7-8 CASSKTGGSYEQYF TGTGCCAGCAGCAAAACAGGGGGGTCCTACGAGCAGTACTTC
- TRBJ1-1 - TRBV28 CASSPPVRDTEAFF TGTGCCAGCAGTCCCCCCGTCCGAGACACTGAAGCTTTCTTT
- TRBJ2-3 TRBD1 TRBV7-9 CASNSLTGFHTQYF TGTGCCAGCAACTCCTTGACAGGGTTTCATACGCAGTATTTT
- TRBJ1-2 - TRBV27 CASSLSSGSVGYTF TGTGCCAGCAGTTTATCGTCAGGGTCAGTTGGCTACACCTTC
- TRBJ2-7 TRBD1 TRBV6-2/TRBV6-3 CASSSARQGAVYEQYF TGTGCCAGCAGTTCTGCTAGACAGGGGGCAGTCTACGAGCAGTACTTC
- TRBJ2-7 TRBD1 TRBV7-8 CASSSPDRDEQYF TGTGCCAGCAGTTCTCCCGACAGGGACGAGCAGTACTTC
- TRBJ1-1 - TRBV15 CATSSTRGTEAFF TGTGCCACCAGCAGCACCCGAGGTACTGAAGCTTTCTTT
- TRBJ2-1 - TRBV11-3 CASSRMPASGEQFF TGTGCCAGCAGCCGTATGCCGGCCTCGGGTGAGCAGTTCTTC
- TRBJ2-7 TRBD1 TRBV5-3 CARSLCDRAYEQYF TGTGCCAGAAGCTTGTGCGACAGGGCCTACGAGCAGTACTTC
few TRBJ1-4 - TRBV9 CASSVAGGSEKLFF TGTGCCAGCAGCGTAGCGGGGGGAAGTGAAAAACTGTTTTTT
- TRBJ1-5 - TRBV10-3 CAISEPGLGQPNQPQHF TGTGCCATCAGTGAGCCAGGCCTTGGACAGCCCAATCAGCCCCAGCATTTT
- TRBJ1-2 - TRBV6-2/TRBV6-3 CASSRTDGYTF TGTGCCAGCAGTCGGACAGATGGCTACACCTTC
- TRBJ1-5 - TRBV28 CASRLPQGGQPQHF TGTGCCAGCAGGCTACCACAGGGCGGGCAGCCCCAGCATTTT
- TRBJ1-1 TRBD1 TRBV5-8 CASYRTGMNTEAFF TGTGCCAGCTACAGGACAGGGATGAACACTGAAGCTTTCTTT
- TRBJ1-5 - TRBV19 CASTPKLGARGEGQPQHF TGTGCCAGTACCCCTAAATTAGGGGCACGCGGAGAAGGTCAGCCCCAGCATTTT
- TRBJ1-2 - TRBV27 CASSLGASNYGYTF TGTGCCAGCAGTTTAGGGGCGTCAAACTATGGCTACACCTTC
- TRBJ2-5 TRBD2 TRBV7-6 CASSTSMAGGSETQYF TGTGCCAGCAGTACCTCTATGGCGGGGGGGTCGGAGACCCAGTACTTC
- TRBJ1-5 TRBD1 TRBV27 CASSLKWGQGNQPQHF TGTGCCAGCAGTTTAAAGTGGGGACAGGGGAATCAGCCCCAGCATTTT